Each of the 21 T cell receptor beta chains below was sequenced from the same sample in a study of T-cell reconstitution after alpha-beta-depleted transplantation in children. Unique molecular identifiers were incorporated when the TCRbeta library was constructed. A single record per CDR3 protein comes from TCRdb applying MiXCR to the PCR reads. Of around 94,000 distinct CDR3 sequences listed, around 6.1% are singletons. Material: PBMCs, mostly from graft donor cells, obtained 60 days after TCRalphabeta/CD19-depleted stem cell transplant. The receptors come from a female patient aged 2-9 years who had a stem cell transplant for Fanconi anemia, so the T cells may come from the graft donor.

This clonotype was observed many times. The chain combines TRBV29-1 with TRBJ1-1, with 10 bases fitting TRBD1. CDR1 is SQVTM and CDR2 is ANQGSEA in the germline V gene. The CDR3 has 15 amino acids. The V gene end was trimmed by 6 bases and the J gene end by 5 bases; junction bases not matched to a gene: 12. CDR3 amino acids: CSVHLRQGAVTEAFF. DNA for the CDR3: TGCAGCGTACATCTTCGACAGGGGGCGGTTACTGAAGCTTTCTTT.

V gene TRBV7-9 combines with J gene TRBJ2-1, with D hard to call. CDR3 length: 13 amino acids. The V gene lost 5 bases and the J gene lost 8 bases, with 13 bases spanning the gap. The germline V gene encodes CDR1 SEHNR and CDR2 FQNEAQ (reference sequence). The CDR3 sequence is CASSPRWNDEQFF. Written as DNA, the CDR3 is TGTGCCAGCAGCCCCCGTTGGAACGATGAGCAGTTCTTC.

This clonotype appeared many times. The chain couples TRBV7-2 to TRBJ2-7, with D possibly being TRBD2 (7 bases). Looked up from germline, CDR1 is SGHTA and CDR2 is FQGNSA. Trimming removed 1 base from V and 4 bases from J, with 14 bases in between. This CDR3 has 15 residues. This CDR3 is CASSLVGGGAYEQYF. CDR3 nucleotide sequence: TGTGCCAGCAGCTTAGTAGGTGGGGGGGCGTACGAGCAGTACTTC.

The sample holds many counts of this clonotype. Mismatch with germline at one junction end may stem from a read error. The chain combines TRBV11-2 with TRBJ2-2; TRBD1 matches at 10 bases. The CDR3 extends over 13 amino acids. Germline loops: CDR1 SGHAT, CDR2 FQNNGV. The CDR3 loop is CASSPRGTGVGGF. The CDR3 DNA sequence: TGTGCCAGCAGCCCCCGGGGGACAGGGGTTGGGGGATTT.

CDR3 coding DNA: TGCGCCAGCAGCCCACCCAAACCGGGCACCGGGGAGCTGTTTTTT. It codes for CASSPPKPGTGELFF. V and J are TRBV5-1 and TRBJ2-2; D unresolved. The CDR3 sequence is 15 residues long. Trimming cost V 4 bases and J 4 bases, with 14 bases left between them. Germline loops: CDR1 SGHRS, CDR2 YFSETQ. The variable domain in full, with the rest retrieved from reference TRBV5-1 and TRBJ2-2, is KAGVTQTPRYLIKTRGQQVTLSCSPISGHRSVSWYQQTPGQGLQFLFEYFSETQRNKGNFPGRFSGRQFSNSRSEMNVSTLELGDSALYLCASSPPKPGTGELFFGEGSRLTVL.

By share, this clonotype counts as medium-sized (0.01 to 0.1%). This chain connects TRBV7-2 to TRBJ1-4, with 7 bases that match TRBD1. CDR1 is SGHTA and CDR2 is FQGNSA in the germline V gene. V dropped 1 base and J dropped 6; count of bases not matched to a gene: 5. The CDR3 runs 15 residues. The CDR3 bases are TGTGCCAGCAGCTTAGGGGACAGAAACTATGAAAAACTGTTTTTT. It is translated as CASSLGDRNYEKLFF.

The CDR3 here is CASSRRVSGGAGTGELFF. In DNA, the CDR3 is TGTGCCAGCAGCCGCCGGGTTAGCGGGGGGGCCGGCACCGGGGAGCTGTTTTTT. This chain joins TRBV3-1 and TRBJ2-2, with 11 bases lining up with TRBD2. The CDR3 consists of 18 residues. V gave up 4 bases and J gave up 4 bases; unmatched junction bases: 11. The V gene's germline CDR1 is LGHDT and CDR2 YNNKEL (reference sequence).

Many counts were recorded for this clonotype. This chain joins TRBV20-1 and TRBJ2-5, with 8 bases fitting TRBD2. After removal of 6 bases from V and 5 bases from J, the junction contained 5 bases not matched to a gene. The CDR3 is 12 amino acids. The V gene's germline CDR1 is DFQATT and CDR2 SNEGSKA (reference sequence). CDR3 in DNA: TGCAGTGCAACTAGCGGCCGGGAGACCCAGTACTTC. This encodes CSATSGRETQYF.

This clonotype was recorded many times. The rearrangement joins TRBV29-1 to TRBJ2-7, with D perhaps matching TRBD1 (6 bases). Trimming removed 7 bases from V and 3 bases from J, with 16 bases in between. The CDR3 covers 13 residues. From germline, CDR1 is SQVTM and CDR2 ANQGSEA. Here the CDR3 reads CSAKQGEGYEQYF. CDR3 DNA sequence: TGCAGCGCTAAACAGGGAGAAGGCTACGAGCAGTACTTC.

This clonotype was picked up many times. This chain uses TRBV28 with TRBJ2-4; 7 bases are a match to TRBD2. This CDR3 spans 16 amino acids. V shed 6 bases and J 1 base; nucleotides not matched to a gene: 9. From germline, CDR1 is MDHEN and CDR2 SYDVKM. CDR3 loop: CASRPTGDYAKNIQYF. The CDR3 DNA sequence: TGTGCCAGCAGACCGACCGGGGACTACGCCAAAAACATTCAGTACTTC.

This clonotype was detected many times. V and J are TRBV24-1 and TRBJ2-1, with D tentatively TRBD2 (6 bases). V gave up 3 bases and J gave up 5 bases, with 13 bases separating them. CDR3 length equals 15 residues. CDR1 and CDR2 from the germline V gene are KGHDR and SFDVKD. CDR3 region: CATSDPRSGDNEQFF. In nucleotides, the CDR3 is TGTGCCACCAGTGATCCTCGGTCGGGGGACAATGAGCAGTTCTTC.

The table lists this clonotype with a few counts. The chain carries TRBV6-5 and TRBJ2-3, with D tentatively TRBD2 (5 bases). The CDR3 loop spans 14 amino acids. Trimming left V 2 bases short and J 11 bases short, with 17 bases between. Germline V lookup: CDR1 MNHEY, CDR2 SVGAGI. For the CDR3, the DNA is TGTGCCAGCAGTTACCTCAAAGCGGCTATAAAGCAGTATTTT. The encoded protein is CASSYLKAAIKQYF.

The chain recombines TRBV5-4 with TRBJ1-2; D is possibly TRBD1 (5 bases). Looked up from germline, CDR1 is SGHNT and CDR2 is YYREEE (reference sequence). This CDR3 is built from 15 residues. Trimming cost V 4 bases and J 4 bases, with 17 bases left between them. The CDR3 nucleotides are TGTGCCAGCAGCCCCCTTCGGGGGGTCGCCTATGGCTACACCTTC. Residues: CASSPLRGVAYGYTF.

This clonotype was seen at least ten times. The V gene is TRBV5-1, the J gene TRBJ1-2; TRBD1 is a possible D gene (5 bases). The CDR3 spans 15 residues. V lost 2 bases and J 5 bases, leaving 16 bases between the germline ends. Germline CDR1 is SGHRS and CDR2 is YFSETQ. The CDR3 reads CASSLVSQGRYGYTF. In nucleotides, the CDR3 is TGCGCCAGCAGCTTAGTATCGCAGGGACGTTATGGCTACACCTTC.

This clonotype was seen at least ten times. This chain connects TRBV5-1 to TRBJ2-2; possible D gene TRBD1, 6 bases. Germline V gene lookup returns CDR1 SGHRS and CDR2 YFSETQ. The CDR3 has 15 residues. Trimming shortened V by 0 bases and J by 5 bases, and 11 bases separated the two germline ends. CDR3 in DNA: TGCGCCAGCAGCTTGGCAGGGGCAATAACCGGGGAGCTGTTTTTT. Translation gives CASSLAGAITGELFF.

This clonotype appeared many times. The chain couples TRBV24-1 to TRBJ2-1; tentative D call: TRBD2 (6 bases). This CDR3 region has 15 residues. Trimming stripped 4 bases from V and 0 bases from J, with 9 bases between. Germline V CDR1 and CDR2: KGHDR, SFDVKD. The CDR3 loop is CATSDPGLSYNEQFF. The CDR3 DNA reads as TGTGCCACCAGTGACCCGGGACTCTCCTACAATGAGCAGTTCTTC.

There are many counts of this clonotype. For the CDR3, the DNA is TGTGCCAGCAGTTACTCAGGAGACTCTGGGGCCAACGTCCTGACTTTC. It specifies CASSYSGDSGANVLTF. V and J are TRBV6-5 and TRBJ2-6; D is uncertain. The germline gives CDR1 MNHEY, CDR2 SVGAGI. The germline V and J ends were trimmed by 0 bases and 0 bases, with 6 bases remaining between them. The CDR3 contains 16 residues.

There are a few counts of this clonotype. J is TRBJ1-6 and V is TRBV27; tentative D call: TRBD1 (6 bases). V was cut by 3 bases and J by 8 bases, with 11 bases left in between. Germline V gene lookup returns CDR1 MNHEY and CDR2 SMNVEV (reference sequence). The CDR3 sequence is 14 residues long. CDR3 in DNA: TGTGCCAGCAGTTTGTTGGGGGCGGATTCACCCCTCCACTTT. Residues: CASSLLGADSPLHF.

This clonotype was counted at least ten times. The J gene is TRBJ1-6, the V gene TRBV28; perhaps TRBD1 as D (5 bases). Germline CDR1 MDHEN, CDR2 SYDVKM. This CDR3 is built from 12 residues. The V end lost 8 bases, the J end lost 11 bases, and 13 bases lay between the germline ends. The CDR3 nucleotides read TGTGCCAGCGGGGGTGGGAGTCCACCCCTCCACTTT. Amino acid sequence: CASGGGSPPLHF.

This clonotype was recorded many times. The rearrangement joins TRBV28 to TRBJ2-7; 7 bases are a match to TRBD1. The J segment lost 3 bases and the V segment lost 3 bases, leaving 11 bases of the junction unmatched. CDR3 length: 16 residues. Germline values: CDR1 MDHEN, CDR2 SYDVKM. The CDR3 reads CASSFSPIGTVYEQYF. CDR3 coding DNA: TGTGCCAGCAGTTTCTCCCCTATAGGGACAGTCTACGAGCAGTACTTC.

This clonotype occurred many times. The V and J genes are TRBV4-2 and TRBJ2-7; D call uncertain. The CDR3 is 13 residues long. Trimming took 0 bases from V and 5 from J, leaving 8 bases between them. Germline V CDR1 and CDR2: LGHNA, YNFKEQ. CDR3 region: CASSQDWANEQYF. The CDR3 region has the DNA TGTGCCAGCAGCCAAGATTGGGCCAACGAGCAGTACTTC.